The present TCR beta chain was sequenced within a study of T-cell reconstitution after alpha-beta-depleted transplantation in children. The CDR3 is made up of 14 amino acids. Trimming removed 6 bases from V and 3 bases from J, with 15 bases in between. Germline CDR1 reads SGHRS; CDR2 reads YFSETQ. The authors prepared the TCRbeta library with unique molecular identifiers. TCRdb called the PCR reads again in MiXCR, with one record for every CDR3 protein. Of 200,000 to 250,000 distinct CDR3 sequences in the sample, roughly 9% were seen once. The origin of this receptor is a human donor who donated a stem cell graft to a child with acute lymphoblastic leukemia. The chain is built from TRBV5-1 and TRBJ1-2, with TRBD1 as a possible D gene (6 bases). The source material was PBMCs from the stem cell graft donor, sampled from the stem cell graft. Written as DNA, the CDR3 is TGCGCCAGCAAGCAGGAGGACAGCTACTATGGCTACACCTTC. This sequence encodes CASKQEDSYYGYTF.